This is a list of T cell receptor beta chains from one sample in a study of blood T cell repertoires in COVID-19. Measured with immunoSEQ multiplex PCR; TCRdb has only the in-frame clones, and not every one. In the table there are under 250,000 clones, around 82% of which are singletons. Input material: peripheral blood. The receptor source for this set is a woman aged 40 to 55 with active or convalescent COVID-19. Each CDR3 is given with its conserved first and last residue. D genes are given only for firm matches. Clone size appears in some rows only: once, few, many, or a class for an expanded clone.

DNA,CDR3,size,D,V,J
TGTGCCAGCACGCGTGCAGGTCGTAATGAAAAACTGTTTTTT,CASTRAGRNEKLFF,NA,NA,TRBV27,TRBJ1-4
TGTGCCAGCAGCCAAGATCCCTCCCTAGCGGGGCGGGGTGAGCAGTTCTTC,CASSQDPSLAGRGEQFF,once,TRBD2,TRBV4-2,TRBJ2-1
TGTGCCACCGGGGACCCGGGACAGCTCTATCAGCCCCAGCATTTT,CATGDPGQLYQPQHF,once,TRBD1,TRBV15,TRBJ1-5
TGCAGTGCTAGTGAGGGGGCCGGAGAGACCCAGTACTTC,CSASEGAGETQYF,NA,TRBD1,TRBV20-1,TRBJ2-5
TGTGCCAGCAGCCCAAGCGGGGGGCGAACAGATACGCAGTATTTT,CASSPSGGRTDTQYF,NA,TRBD2,TRBV7-3,TRBJ2-3
TGTGCCTGGAAAGGACAGGTAGACACTGAAGCTTTCTTT,CAWKGQVDTEAFF,NA,TRBD1,TRBV30,TRBJ1-1
TGTGCCAGCAGCCTACGGGACAGGCAAAACACCGGGGAGCTGTTTTTT,CASSLRDRQNTGELFF,NA,NA,TRBV12-1,TRBJ2-2
TGTGCCAGCAGTTTATCAGACAGGGGAGGTGCACCCCTCCACTTT,CASSLSDRGGAPLHF,NA,TRBD1,TRBV27,TRBJ1-6
TGTGCCAGCAGCGTAGGTCCCCTTTTACAGGGACCCTACGAGCAGTACTTC,CASSVGPLLQGPYEQYF,NA,NA,TRBV9,TRBJ2-7
TGTGCCAGCAGTCCGACAGGGCTAAACACTGAAGCTTTCTTT,CASSPTGLNTEAFF,NA,TRBD1,TRBV28,TRBJ1-1
TGTGCCAGCAGACCGACAGGGGAGAGAGGAAACACCATATATTTT,CASRPTGERGNTIYF,NA,TRBD1,TRBV6-5,TRBJ1-3
TGTGCCAGCACTCCCGCAGTTAATTCACCCCTCCACTTT,CASTPAVNSPLHF,few,NA,TRBV2,TRBJ1-6
TGCGCCAGCAGCTTGGAGGGACAGAACTATGGCTACACCTTC,CASSLEGQNYGYTF,NA,TRBD1,TRBV5-1,TRBJ1-2
TGCAGCTCCCGACTAGCGGGGGGGCAGCGCACCGGGGAGCTGTTTTTT,CSSRLAGGQRTGELFF,NA,TRBD2,TRBV29-1,TRBJ2-2
TGTGCCAGCAGTGAGGGGACAGGTAGATCCTACGAGCAGTACTTC,CASSEGTGRSYEQYF,once,TRBD1,TRBV6-2/TRBV6-3,TRBJ2-7
TGTGCCAGCAGCTTATTACTGCTGGACACCGGGGAGCTGTTTTTT,CASSLLLLDTGELFF,NA,NA,TRBV7-9,TRBJ2-2
TGCGCCAGCAGCTTCACAGGGGGCTCTGAAGCTTTCTTT,CASSFTGGSEAFF,many,TRBD1,TRBV5-1,TRBJ1-1
TGTGCCAGCAGCCAAGAAATGAGCTACGAGCAGTACTTC,CASSQEMSYEQYF,NA,NA,TRBV4-2,TRBJ2-7
TGTGCCATCAGGCAGGGGGCTCGCACAGATACGCAGTATTTT,CAIRQGARTDTQYF,NA,TRBD1,TRBV10-3,TRBJ2-3
TGTGCCAGCAGTGAAGGGGGCGCCGACTATGGCTACACCTTC,CASSEGGADYGYTF,NA,NA,TRBV2,TRBJ1-2
TGCAGCGTTGACTACCGGGAGAGGTCCTACAATGAGCAGTTCTTC,CSVDYRERSYNEQFF,NA,NA,TRBV29-1,TRBJ2-1
TGTGCCACCAGTGATTCTTATGGGCAGGGCAAGGACTATGGCTACACCTTC,CATSDSYGQGKDYGYTF,NA,NA,TRBV24-1,TRBJ1-2
TGTGCCAGTAAGCGGGGATCCTCTGGAAACACCATATATTTT,CASKRGSSGNTIYF,NA,NA,TRBV19,TRBJ1-3
TGTGCCAGCAGTTTGATTCTGGCGGGGAATAGTGAAGCTTTCTTT,CASSLILAGNSEAFF,NA,NA,TRBV28,TRBJ1-1
TGTGCCAGCAGCCAATCCCACGGTGCGCGGTTTAGCACTGAAGCTTTCTTT,CASSQSHGARFSTEAFF,once,NA,TRBV3-1/TRBV3-2,TRBJ1-1
TGTGCCAGCAGCCAGACCGGGGACTTTAGCACAGATACGCAGTATTTT,CASSQTGDFSTDTQYF,NA,NA,TRBV6-6,TRBJ2-3
TGCGCCAGCAGACCAGACAGGGGGGGCAATTCACCCCTCCACTTT,CASRPDRGGNSPLHF,NA,TRBD1,TRBV4-3,TRBJ1-6
TGTGCCAGCAGCCATTGGGGACAGGGATTCCGGGAGACCCAGTACTTC,CASSHWGQGFRETQYF,NA,TRBD1,TRBV11-3,TRBJ2-5
TGTGCCAGCAGCCCCGCGACCGGGGAGCTGTTTTTT,CASSPATGELFF,once,NA,TRBV7-9,TRBJ2-2
TGCGCCAGCAGTGTCGACAGGGAAAAGAGTAATGGCTACACCTTC,CASSVDREKSNGYTF,NA,TRBD1,TRBV10-2,TRBJ1-2
TGTGCCAGCAGCTTAGGTCGCCAAGAGACCCAGTACTTC,CASSLGRQETQYF,NA,NA,TRBV11-2,TRBJ2-5
TGCGCCAGCAGCCAACCCTTACAGAGCCCCTATGGCTACACCTTC,CASSQPLQSPYGYTF,NA,NA,TRBV4-1,TRBJ1-2
TGTGCCAGTACCCTATGGGGTCCCCAGACAGGTGCGGAGGCACCCCTCCACTTT,CASTLWGPQTGAEAPLHF,NA,NA,TRBV19,TRBJ1-6
TGTGCCAGCAGTCGACCCCAGGGCACTGAAGCTTTCTTT,CASSRPQGTEAFF,few,NA,TRBV6-5,TRBJ1-1
TGTGCCAGTAGTATAGTTTCGGGCAGGGAAGCAGATACGCAGTATTTT,CASSIVSGREADTQYF,NA,NA,TRBV19,TRBJ2-3
TGTGCCTGGAGTGTCGGGTTCGGCAGGGGCTACGAGCAGTACTTC,CAWSVGFGRGYEQYF,few,NA,TRBV30,TRBJ2-7
TGTGCCAGCAGCAAACAGGGGGCGGGGAGGTTGAACGGGGAGCTGTTTTTT,CASSKQGAGRLNGELFF,NA,TRBD1,TRBV7-2,TRBJ2-2
TGTGCCTGGAAGAGGGGGCCGGGTAATGAAAAACTGTTTTTT,CAWKRGPGNEKLFF,NA,TRBD1,TRBV30,TRBJ1-4
TGTGCCAGCAGTTTTCTGACTGAAGCTTTCTTT,CASSFLTEAFF,NA,NA,TRBV12-3/TRBV12-4,TRBJ1-1
TGTGCCAGCAGCGTCCAGGGTTTGAAACTGTTTTTT,CASSVQGLKLFF,NA,NA,TRBV7-9,TRBJ1-4
TGCGCCAGCAGCCAAGATTGGGGGCTCACTAATGAAAAACTGTTTTTT,CASSQDWGLTNEKLFF,NA,NA,TRBV4-3,TRBJ1-4